This T cell receptor beta chain originates from a study of T cell repertoires in cytomegalovirus infection. Overall study: From public TCR beta signatures came an indication of both CMV infection and matching HLA type.

This CDR3 is built from 15 residues. The ends were cut back, 5 bases at V and 0 bases at J, with 10 bases in the middle. Germline V gene sequence: CDR1 SGHTA, CDR2 FQGNSA. TCRdb reanalysed the reads using MiXCR and keeps one entry per CDR3 protein. The profile covers some 390,000 distinct CDR3 sequences, with around a sixth appearing a single time and under 9% taken by the ten largest. Study-level points and caveats: Dominant in the ex vivo response were TCR beta clonotypes restricted by HLA-C and specific for CMV.

This clonotype was picked up many times. The antigen is unknown. The TCR was taken from a human donor in good health (CMV status not recorded). Some clones in this sample may be carry-over from other donors' samples. Material for sequencing was PBMCs. The chain is built from TRBV7-2 and TRBJ1-4; D unclear. The CDR3 reads CASSLNGATNEKLFF. CDR3 nucleotide sequence: TGTGCCAGCAGCCTTAATGGTGCAACTAATGAAAAACTGTTTTTT.